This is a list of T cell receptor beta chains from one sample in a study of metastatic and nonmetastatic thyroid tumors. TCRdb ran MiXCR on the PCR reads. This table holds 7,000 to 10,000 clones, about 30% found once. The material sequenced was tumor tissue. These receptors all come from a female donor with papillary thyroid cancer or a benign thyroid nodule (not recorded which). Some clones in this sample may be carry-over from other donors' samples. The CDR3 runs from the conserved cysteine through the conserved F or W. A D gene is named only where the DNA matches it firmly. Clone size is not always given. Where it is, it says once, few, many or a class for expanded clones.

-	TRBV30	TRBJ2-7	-	TGTGCCTGGAGGGCAGACACCTACGAGCAGTACTTC	CAWRADTYEQYF
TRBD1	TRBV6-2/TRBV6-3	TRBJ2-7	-	TGTGCCAGCTTGGGCAGGGGGCGCGAGCAGTACTTC	CASLGRGREQYF
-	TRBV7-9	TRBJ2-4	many	TGTGCCAGCAGCTTCGAGGGGTCATCGGCCAAAAACATTCAGTACTTC	CASSFEGSSAKNIQYF
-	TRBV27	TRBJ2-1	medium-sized	TGTGCCAGCAGTTTATCTAGCGGCCAGGGTGAGCAGTTCTTC	CASSLSSGQGEQFF
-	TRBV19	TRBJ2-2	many	TGTGCCAGTAGTACCTTTATCTCCCTCCGGACCGGGGAGCTGTTTTTT	CASSTFISLRTGELFF
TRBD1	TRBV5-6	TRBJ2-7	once	TGTGCAAGCAGCTTGCGACAGGGTCAGAACGAGAAGTACTTC	CASSLRQGQNEKYF
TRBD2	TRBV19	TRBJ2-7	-	TGTGCCAGTTCAGGACTTAGCGGGTCGTTAGCCTACGAGCAGTACTTC	CASSGLSGSLAYEQYF
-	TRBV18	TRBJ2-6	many	TGTGCCAGCTCACCAGAAGCGGGCAGCTCTGGGGCCAACGTCCTGACTTTC	CASSPEAGSSGANVLTF
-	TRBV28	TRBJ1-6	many	TGTGCCAGCAGTTTGTTAGGGATAGGTGGTTCACCCCTCCACTTT	CASSLLGIGGSPLHF
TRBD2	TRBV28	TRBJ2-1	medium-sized	TGTGCCAGCAGTTTAGCGGGTAGCGGGAGGGCCAGGTACAATGAGCAGTTCTTC	CASSLAGSGRARYNEQFF
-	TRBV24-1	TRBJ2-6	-	TGTGCCACCAGTGATCTCGCGGACAGCGGGGCAACCTCTGGGGCCAACGTCCTGACTTTC	CATSDLADSGATSGANVLTF
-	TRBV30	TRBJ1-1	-	TGTGCCTGGAGTGTTACACAAGGATACACTGAAGCTTTCTTT	CAWSVTQGYTEAFF
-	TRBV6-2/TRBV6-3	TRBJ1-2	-	TGTGCCAGCAGACCCGGGAATTTTGGCTACACCTTC	CASRPGNFGYTF
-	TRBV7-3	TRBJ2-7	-	TGTGCCAGCAGCTTAACTGGTGGAGAGAACTACGAGCAGTACTTC	CASSLTGGENYEQYF
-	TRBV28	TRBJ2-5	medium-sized	TGTGCCAGCAGAGGACCGCGGACAGAAGAGACCCAGTACTTC	CASRGPRTEETQYF
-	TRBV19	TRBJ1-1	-	TGTGCCAGCCTATCGGGGGGACGAGGGAACACTGAAGCTTTCTTT	CASLSGGRGNTEAFF
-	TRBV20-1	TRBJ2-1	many	TGCAGTGCTAGAGATATATGGGTGGGGGCACTCTACAATGAGCAGTTCTTC	CSARDIWVGALYNEQFF
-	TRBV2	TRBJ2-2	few	TGTGCCAGCAGTGAAGTCGGCAGGGGTCCCCGGGAGCTGTTTTTT	CASSEVGRGPRELFF
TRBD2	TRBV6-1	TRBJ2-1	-	TGTGCCAGCAGCCACAATAGCGGGAGTCCGGATCAGCAGTTCTTC	CASSHNSGSPDQQFF
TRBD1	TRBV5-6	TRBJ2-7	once	TGTGCCAGCAGACTGACCGGGACAGGTTACTCCTACGAGCAGTACTTC	CASRLTGTGYSYEQYF
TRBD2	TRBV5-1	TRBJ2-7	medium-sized	TGCGCCAGCAGCTTGGTTATTAGCGGGAGATCTTATGAGCAGTACTTC	CASSLVISGRSYEQYF
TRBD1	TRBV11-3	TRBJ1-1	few	TGTGCCAGCAGCTTAGGTCCAGGGGGAGCTTTCTTT	CASSLGPGGAFF
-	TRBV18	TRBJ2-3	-	TGTGCCAGCTCAGGGGGACCTACTAGCACAGATACGCAGTATTTT	CASSGGPTSTDTQYF
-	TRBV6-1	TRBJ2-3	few	TGTGCCAGCAGTGAAGCGGAGTTCGGGGATCCGGATGGGCAGTATTTT	CASSEAEFGDPDGQYF
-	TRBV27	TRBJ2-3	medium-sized	TGTGCCAGCAGTTTATCGAAAGCGTTCACAGATACGCAGTATTTT	CASSLSKAFTDTQYF
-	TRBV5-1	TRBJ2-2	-	TGCGCCAGCAGCCCCTGTACTAGCTGGAGGGTCAGTGCGAACACCGGGGAGCTGTTTTTT	CASSPCTSWRVSANTGELFF
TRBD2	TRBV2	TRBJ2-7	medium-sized	TGTGCCAGCAGTGGGCCGGGACTAGCGGGAGGAATGGCAGCTCACGAGCAGTACTTC	CASSGPGLAGGMAAHEQYF
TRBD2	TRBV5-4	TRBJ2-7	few	TGTGCCAGCAGCCTTCCTAGCGGGAAGATGCCCTACGAGCATTACTTC	CASSLPSGKMPYEHYF
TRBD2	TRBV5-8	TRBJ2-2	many	TGTGCCAGCAGCCGGTGGGGGGGAGTCGACACCGGGGAGCTGTTTTTT	CASSRWGGVDTGELFF
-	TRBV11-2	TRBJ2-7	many	TGTGCCAGCAGCTTAGTAGGAGTTCGAACGAGCTTCTCCTACGAGCAGTACTTC	CASSLVGVRTSFSYEQYF
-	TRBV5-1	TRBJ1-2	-	TGCGCCAGCAGCTTGGTAGGAGGCGGATCGGAGTATGGCTACACCTTC	CASSLVGGGSEYGYTF
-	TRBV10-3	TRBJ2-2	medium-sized	TGTGCCATCAGTGAGTCGGGGGTGACTGAGATGGGCACCGGGGAGCTGTTTTTT	CAISESGVTEMGTGELFF
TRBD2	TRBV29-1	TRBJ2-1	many	TGCAGCGTTGTGAGAGGGACTAGCGGCCACAATGAGCAGTTCTTC	CSVVRGTSGHNEQFF
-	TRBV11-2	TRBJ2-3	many	TGTGCCAGCAGCTTAGAGGTAGCCGGGCTGCAGTATTTT	CASSLEVAGLQYF
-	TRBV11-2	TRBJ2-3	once	TGTGCCAGCAGCTTAAGTTCCGGGCTAGACACAGATACGCAGTATTTT	CASSLSSGLDTDTQYF
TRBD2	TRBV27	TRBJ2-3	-	TGTGCCAGCAGTTTCGATCCCTCAACGGGAGGTCGCACAGATACGCAGTATTTT	CASSFDPSTGGRTDTQYF
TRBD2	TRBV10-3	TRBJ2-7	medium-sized	TGTGCCATCAGTGAGTCGGCGGGAGGGCCGTACGAGCAGTACTTC	CAISESAGGPYEQYF
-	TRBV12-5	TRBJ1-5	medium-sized	TGTGCTAGTGGTTTGGGGAACGGTCAGCCCCAGCATTTT	CASGLGNGQPQHF
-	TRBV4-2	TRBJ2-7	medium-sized	TGTGCCAGCAGCCAAGGGCCTGTTTATCGGGGTCTGAACGAGCAGTACTTC	CASSQGPVYRGLNEQYF
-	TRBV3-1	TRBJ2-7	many	TGTGCCAGCAGCCACGTATTCCGCTCCTACGAGCAGTACTTC	CASSHVFRSYEQYF
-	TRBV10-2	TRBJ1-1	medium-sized	TGCGCCAGCAGAACAGGGTTCACTGAAGCTTTCTTT	CASRTGFTEAFF